Sequencing of this T cell receptor beta chain was carried out in a study of blood T cell repertoires in COVID-19. In the study overall: The cDNA or gDNA used as material had been derived from T cells, B-cell-depleted T cells, or PBMCs.

TCRdb keeps only in-frame clones here, not all; method: immunoSEQ multiplex PCR. The sample holds roughly 310,000 clones, more than 75% seen once. The CDR3 is 13 residues long. Germline CDR1 and CDR2: MDHEN and SYDVKM. V was pared by 8 bases and J by 3 bases, with 14 bases between. Sample: peripheral blood. The rearrangement joins TRBV28 to TRBJ2-7; D possibly corresponds to TRBD2 (6 bases). The clonotype was recovered from a woman in her fifties or sixties with active or convalescent COVID-19. For the CDR3, the DNA is TGTGCCAGCCGCATCGGGGGAAGCTACGAGCAGTACTTC. As protein: CASRIGGSYEQYF.